This record covers a single T cell receptor (beta chain). Antigen unknown. Clones were sequenced by immunoSEQ multiplex PCR, and TCRdb holds only the in-frame ones, with some missing. This table has roughly 130,000 clones, around 90% appearing once. These data belong to a study of T cell responses to AZD1222 COVID-19 vaccine. Overall study: It was second doses at about 4 or about 12 weeks that were pooled.

General study findings and limits: In the spike-specific TCR repertoire, nearly half reportedly target unmutated variant regions. Mapped onto spike, vaccine-associated CD4 TCRs spanned it and were dominant at 160-218 and 743-854.

The germline V gene encodes CDR1 MNHEY and CDR2 SVGAGI. With V trimmed by 2 bases and J by 4 bases, 8 bases remained unmatched. This CDR3 contains 16 residues. This clonotype was sampled from an adult in good health. V usage is TRBV6-5 and J usage is TRBJ2-7, with 10 bases aligning to TRBD1. Here the sequenced sample was peripheral blood, taken on day 0 of AZD1222 vaccination. The CDR3 DNA follows: TGTGCCAGCAGTTACGGGGCCCCGGGACAGGGGTACGAGCAGTACTTC. Protein: CASSYGAPGQGYEQYF.